This T cell receptor beta chain was identified in a study of metastatic and nonmetastatic thyroid tumors. Whole-study context: Repertoires of blood and of tissue (tumor or nodule) from malignant and benign thyroid patients were compared. Findings of the study overall: Benign nodules were reported to have significantly lower TCR beta diversity than malignant thyroid tumors, in blood and tumor.

CDR1 is SEHNR, CDR2 FQNEAQ, per germline (reference sequence). The CDR3 spans 12 residues. V lost 3 bases and J lost 4, with 7 bases in between. This clone turned up a few times. Its specificity is not known. As handled by the study authors: Between-group CDR3 differences, defined by clinicopathological status, yielded a distant-metastasis classifier for papillary thyroid cancer. TCRdb redid the clone calls on the PCR reads using MiXCR. The authors' filters were not applied to this entry. The repertoire holds about 16,000 clones, with roughly 29% as singletons. Each patient went into thyroid surgery without having received any treatment.

This rearrangement joins TRBV7-9 to TRBJ2-7; D unclear. This clonotype originated in a male donor with papillary thyroid cancer or a benign thyroid nodule (not recorded which). Some clones in this sample may be carry-over from other donors' samples. Sequenced material: tumor tissue. CDR3 DNA: TGTGCCAGCAGCTTTGGGGTTTACGAGCAGTACTTC. It specifies CASSFGVYEQYF.